The subject of this entry is one TCR beta chain. Antigen specificity is unknown. The sample is drawn from a study of cytomegalovirus exposure and HLA in healthy donors. Study-wide findings and caveats: For most TCR beta V segments, an earlier analysis put the productive rate at about 87% or about 30% of the time.

Primers for the PCR totalled 60 Vbeta and 13 Jbeta. Assay: immunoSEQ multiplex PCR; the TCRdb copy retains only in-frame clones and omits some. The table includes some 51,000 clones, 65% to 80% detected once. V lost 3 bases to trimming and J lost 0 bases, with 8 bases between them. The CDR3 length is 14 residues. Germline-derived CDR1 and CDR2 are SNHLY and FYNNEI. This receptor was taken from a man aged 40-49 years in good health and CMV-seropositive. The sample consisted of PBMCs. The gene calls are TRBV2 and TRBJ1-1; D is perhaps TRBD1 (6 bases). The DNA for the CDR3 is TGTGCCAGCAGTGATAACAGGGTGAACACTGAAGCTTTCTTT. Translated: CASSDNRVNTEAFF.